One and the same sample provided the 10 T cell receptor beta chains below, sequenced in a study of cytomegalovirus exposure and HLA in healthy donors. In the PCR, 60 Vbeta and 13 Jbeta primers were used. Profiling relied on immunoSEQ multiplex PCR, and the TCRdb table lists in-frame clones only, not all of them. The top ten hold 5% to 7.5% of the sample, which has 45,000 to 60,000 clones, 70% to 80% seen once. Input material: PBMCs. The source of these receptors is a man aged 25-45 years in good health and CMV-seronegative.

V gene TRBV5-4 combines with J gene TRBJ2-5; 7 bases line up with TRBD1. The CDR3 is made up of 15 amino acids. V gave up 5 bases and J gave up 5 bases; unmatched junction bases: 12. Germline V CDR1 and CDR2: SGHNT, YYREEE (reference sequence). The CDR3 DNA reads as TGTGCCAGCAGTGTCGAGACAGGGAGACGGGAGACCCAGTACTTC. Translated, it gives CASSVETGRRETQYF.

The chain links TRBV15 to TRBJ2-7; TRBD2 aligns across 8 bases. This CDR3 region has 15 residues. With 3 bases clipped from V and 3 bases from J, the junction kept 7 bases outside the gene matches. Germline V CDR1 and CDR2: LNHNV, YYDKDF (reference sequence). CDR3 residues: CATSRGLDTGYEQYF. The DNA for the CDR3 is TGTGCCACCAGCAGGGGACTAGACACGGGCTACGAGCAGTACTTC.

The chain joins TRBV7-8 to TRBJ2-1; TRBD2 matches 8 bases. With V trimmed by 0 bases and J by 6 bases, 4 bases remained unmatched. CDR1 and CDR2 (germline): SGHVS, FQNEAQ. This CDR3 contains 15 residues. The CDR3 DNA reads TGTGCCAGCAGCTTAGCTGGGCTAGCGGGCAATGAGCAGTTCTTC. This sequence encodes CASSLAGLAGNEQFF.

This clone was recorded a few times. J is TRBJ1-1 and V is TRBV30, with TRBD1 matching 7 bases. Unmatched junction bases numbered 7, after V lost 3 bases and J lost 3 bases. In germline, CDR1 is GTSNPN, CDR2 SVGIG (reference sequence). This CDR3 spans 14 amino acids. The CDR3 bases are TGTGCCTGGAGCCCGACAGGGTGGGACACTGAAGCTTTCTTT. Its protein is CAWSPTGWDTEAFF. Full variable domain (missing parts from reference TRBV30 and TRBJ1-1): SQTIHQWPATLVQPVGSPLSLECTVEGTSNPNLYWYRQAAGRGLQLLFYSVGIGQISSEVPQNLSASRPQDRQFILSSKKLLLSDSGFYLCAWSPTGWDTEAFFGQGTRLTVV.

This chain joins TRBV7-8 and TRBJ2-1; D is possibly TRBD1 (6 bases). CDR3 length: 15 amino acids. The germline V gene has CDR1 SGHVS and CDR2 FQNEAQ. Deletions cut 1 base from V and 6 bases from J, with 13 bases between. CDR3 loop: CASSLGWLGGNEQFF. The CDR3 DNA follows: TGTGCCAGCAGCTTAGGTTGGCTAGGGGGCAATGAGCAGTTCTTC.

This clone was counted only a few times. The V and J genes are TRBV6-5 and TRBJ1-1; 8 bases are shared with TRBD1. J was trimmed by 7 bases and V by 2 bases; bases with no gene match: 3. The length of the CDR3 is 13 residues. Germline V CDR1 and CDR2: MNHEY, SVGAGI. The CDR3 here is CASSYGTGGEAFF. CDR3 DNA sequence: TGTGCCAGCAGTTACGGAACAGGGGGTGAAGCTTTCTTT.

V usage is TRBV10-2 and J usage is TRBJ2-6, with 8 nucleotides matching TRBD1. There are 19 residues in the CDR3. The J segment lost 1 base and the V segment lost 5 bases, leaving 13 bases of the junction unmatched. From germline, CDR1 is WSHSY and CDR2 SAAADI. The CDR3 nucleotides are TGCGCCAGCAGTCTGGTGATATGGGACAGGAGGTCTGGGGCCAACGTCCTGACTTTC. Translation: CASSLVIWDRRSGANVLTF.

The rearrangement joins TRBV19 to TRBJ1-2; TRBD1 matches at 8 bases. Germline lookup yields CDR1 LNHDA and CDR2 SQIVND (reference sequence). The CDR3 runs to 15 residues. V lost 7 bases, J lost 4 bases, and 11 bases stayed unmatched. The CDR3 DNA reads TGTGCCAGTATTTCGGACAGGGCTTCGCTCTATGGCTACACCTTC. It codes for CASISDRASLYGYTF.

This chain uses TRBV27 with TRBJ2-7, with a weak D call TRBD1 (6 bases). Trimming cost V 3 bases and J 2 bases, with 11 bases left between them. This CDR3 has 14 residues. Germline CDR1 MNHEY, CDR2 SMNVEV (reference sequence). The CDR3 nucleotides are TGTGCCAGCAGTTTTGGAGGACAGCCCTACGAGCAGTACTTC. Translated: CASSFGGQPYEQYF.

V usage is TRBV30 and J usage is TRBJ1-5, with D tentatively TRBD1 (6 bases). Germline V CDR1 and CDR2: GTSNPN, SVGIG (reference sequence). This CDR3 comprises 16 residues. Trimming cost V 0 bases and J 4 bases, with 16 bases left between them. CDR3 nucleotides: TGTGCCTGGAGTGTACGGGGACAAGGGCCGAATCAGCCCCAGCATTTT. Its translation: CAWSVRGQGPNQPQHF.